This TCR beta chain appears in the sequencing data of a study of CD8+ T cells in alopecia areata. Overall study: Twice a day, 5 to 10 mg of oral tofacitinib was administered to treated patients.

The sequencing template was cDNA reverse transcribed from extracted RNA. Clones were sequenced by immunoSEQ multiplex PCR, and TCRdb holds only the in-frame ones, with some missing. The table shows over 150,000 clones, with approximately 56% occurring only once. With regard to this clone: Its antigen is unidentified.

As to treatment: oral pan-JAK inhibitor, 5-10 mg twice daily. Sorting of PBMCs yielded the CD4+ and CD8+ T cells. The CDR3 has 14 amino acids. Germline assignment: CDR1 ENHRY and CDR2 SYGVKD. V lost 10 bases to trimming and J lost 1 base, with 17 bases between them. Regarding the study as a whole: It was observed that many expanded lesional clones persisted in scalp and blood during tofacitinib.

The chain is built from TRBV10-3 and TRBJ2-7, with D unclear. Sequences were derived from CD4+ T cells sorted from blood, sampled at week 4, from a patient treated with tofacitinib. The TCR sequence derives from a human donor with alopecia areata. The CDR3 here is CATTDTSVSYEQYF. CDR3 bases: TGTGCCACCACCGACACCTCCGTGTCCTACGAGCAGTACTTC.